A selection of T cell receptor beta chains follows, all from one sample in a study of T cells in Graves' hyperthyroidism and ophthalmopathy. TCRdb ran MiXCR on the multiplex PCR reads and lists one entry per CDR3 protein. The table has 560,000 or so distinct CDR3 sequences, roughly 50% seen once; the top ten hold 8% to 8.5%. The sequenced sample consisted of peripheral blood or thyroid tissue (not recorded which). The source is a woman in her late teens or twenties with Graves' hyperthyroidism. Both conserved end residues are part of each CDR3. D genes are given only for firm matches. The size of a clone is reported for some rows only, either as once, few or many, or as a class for expanded clones.

>TRBD2|TRBJ2-5|few|16|TRBV2
CASSARGLAGAETQYF
TGTGCCAGCAGTGCCAGAGGCCTAGCGGGAGCGGAGACCCAGTACTTC
>NA|TRBJ1-2|NA|16|TRBV10-3
CAISERTANLPYGYTF
TGTGCCATCAGTGAGAGGACAGCAAATCTCCCCTATGGCTACACCTTC
>TRBD2|TRBJ2-2|NA|15|TRBV7-2
CASSATSGGAGELFF
TGTGCCAGCAGCGCGACTAGCGGAGGCGCCGGGGAGCTGTTTTTT
>NA|TRBJ2-5|many|14|TRBV11-2
CASSHLLHGETQYF
TGTGCCAGCAGCCATCTACTGCACGGGGAGACCCAGTACTTC
>NA|TRBJ1-2|many|13|TRBV12-3/TRBV12-4
CASSLRVNYGYTF
TGTGCCAGCAGTTTAAGGGTTAACTATGGCTACACCTTC
>NA|TRBJ1-6|NA|13|TRBV15
CVTSREAGSPLHF
TGTGTCACCAGCCGAGAGGCGGGCTCACCCCTCCACTTT
>TRBD2|TRBJ2-5|few|11|TRBV20-1
CSGTSRETQYF
TGCAGTGGGACTAGCCGAGAGACCCAGTACTTC
>TRBD1|TRBJ2-5|NA|16|TRBV2
CASSGPPGQSKETQYF
TGTGCCAGCAGCGGACCCCCGGGACAGTCCAAAGAGACCCAGTACTTC
>NA|TRBJ1-5|NA|14|TRBV7-9
CASSYEASNQPQHF
TGTGCCAGCAGTTACGAAGCTAGCAATCAGCCCCAGCATTTT
>NA|TRBJ2-7|NA|14|TRBV10-3
CAISSTTLAYEQYF
TGTGCCATCAGTTCAACGACACTCGCCTACGAGCAGTACTTC
>NA|TRBJ1-4|few|16|TRBV7-2
CASSIDSRGGNEKLFF
TGTGCCAGTAGTATAGATAGTAGAGGAGGAAATGAAAAACTGTTTTTT
>TRBD1|TRBJ1-2|NA|14|TRBV7-9
CASSLQTGVDGYTF
TGTGCCAGCTCACTCCAGACAGGGGTGGATGGCTACACCTTC
>NA|TRBJ1-2|many|12|TRBV7-9
CASSFGANGYTF
TGTGCCAGCAGCTTCGGGGCCAATGGCTACACCTTC
>TRBD1|TRBJ2-6|many|15|TRBV7-3
CASSEGGQGANVLTF
TGTGCCAGCAGTGAAGGGGGCCAAGGGGCCAACGTCCTGACTTTC
>TRBD1|TRBJ1-2|NA|13|TRBV24-1
CATRPGGRYGYTF
TGTGCCACCAGACCAGGGGGCCGCTATGGCTACACCTTC
>NA|TRBJ2-7|NA|12|TRBV6-1
CASSEGTDEQYF
TGTGCCAGCAGTGAAGGGACAGACGAGCAGTACTTC
>TRBD2|TRBJ2-2|once|18|TRBV10-3
CAIRITTSGGTNTGELFF
TGTGCCATCAGGATCACTACTAGCGGGGGGACAAACACCGGGGAGCTGTTTTTT
>TRBD2|TRBJ2-5|NA|17|TRBV9
CASSVDWASGRGETQYF
TGTGCCAGCAGCGTAGATTGGGCTAGCGGGAGAGGTGAGACCCAGTACTTC
>TRBD2|TRBJ2-1|few|15|TRBV24-1
CASRTLAGGGDEQFF
TGTGCCAGCAGAACACTAGCGGGAGGGGGTGATGAGCAGTTCTTC
>TRBD1|TRBJ2-7|NA|15|TRBV20-1
CSARVPGQGSYEQYF
TGCAGTGCTAGGGTCCCCGGACAGGGGTCCTACGAGCAGTACTTC
>NA|TRBJ1-6|NA|11|TRBV9
CASSPGSPLHF
TGTGCCAGCAGCCCAGGTTCACCCCTCCACTTT
>NA|TRBJ2-7|few|13|TRBV7-2
CASSLTTDVEQYF
TGTGCCAGCAGCTTAACGACTGATGTGGAGCAGTACTTC
>TRBD1|TRBJ1-1|NA|15|TRBV7-2
CASSNTGQGVTEAFF
TGTGCCAGCAGCAATACCGGACAGGGGGTTACTGAAGCTTTCTTT
>NA|TRBJ1-1|NA|12|TRBV27
CASSHADTEAFF
TGTGCCAGCAGTCACGCGGACACTGAAGCTTTCTTT
>NA|TRBJ2-7|few|15|TRBV9
CASSLSRDPGYEQYF
TGTGCCAGCAGCCTCTCGCGGGACCCAGGCTACGAGCAGTACTTC
>NA|TRBJ1-1|NA|14|TRBV7-9
CASSPPGLQAEAFF
TGTGCCAGCAGCCCGCCCGGACTGCAGGCTGAAGCTTTCTTT
>TRBD1|TRBJ1-2|few|14|TRBV9
CASTLEEGAASYTF
TGTGCCAGCACTCTAGAAGAGGGGGCGGCGAGCTACACCTTC